What follows are 6 T cell receptor beta chains derived from one specimen sequenced in a study of CD4 T cells in relation to SARS-CoV-2 and coronaviruses. CD4+ T cells from unexposed donors were obtained before the COVID-19 pandemic (2011-2018). The cells were cultured for about 10 days before CD4+ T cells were isolated. Their antigen targets remain unknown. Data came from immunoSEQ multiplex PCR; TCRdb stores just in-frame clones and leaves some out. The table records 15,000 to 20,000 clones, 60% to 75% of them present only once. Sequenced: CD4+ T cells from PBMCs, cultured in vitro. The receptors here all came from a human donor in good health.

J is TRBJ1-6 and V is TRBV20-1; TRBD1 is a possible D gene (6 bases). Trimming took 3 bases from V and 11 from J, leaving 20 bases between them. In germline, CDR1 is DFQATT, CDR2 SNEGSKA (reference sequence). The CDR3 has 15 amino acids. This CDR3 reads CSASGSGVWSAPLHF. CDR3 DNA sequence: TGCAGTGCTAGTGGTTCAGGGGTATGGAGCGCACCCCTCCACTTT.

This clone occurred once. The V call is TRBV11-2, the J call TRBJ2-7, with TRBD2 matching 10 bases. V was clipped by 5 bases and J by 7 bases; unmatched bases: 14. CDR1 is SGHAT, CDR2 FQNNGV, per germline. CDR3 length: 16 amino acids. The CDR3 DNA reads as TGTGCCAGCAGCCCGACGACTAGCGGGCTAAATAGGGAGCAGTACTTC. This gives the protein CASSPTTSGLNREQYF.

The rearrangement uses TRBV7-9 and TRBJ2-5; no clear D gene. The CDR3 is 15 amino acids. With 5 bases removed from V and 5 bases from J, the gap between germline ends came to 18 bases. Germline CDR1 and CDR2: SEHNR and FQNEAQ (reference sequence). The CDR3 sequence: CASSGNGRRRETQYF. For the CDR3, the DNA is TGTGCCAGCAGCGGAAACGGGCGCCGTAGGGAGACCCAGTACTTC.

The V and J genes are TRBV27 and TRBJ2-2; 8 nucleotides align to TRBD2. Germline V gene sequence: CDR1 MNHEY, CDR2 SMNVEV (reference sequence). The J segment lost 7 bases and the V segment lost 4 bases, leaving 8 bases of the junction unmatched. The CDR3 contains 15 residues. The CDR3 DNA sequence: TGTGCCAGCAGTTATCCCGGGAGGGCGGGCGGGGAGCTGTTTTTT. It encodes CASSYPGRAGGELFF.

The V call is TRBV9, the J call TRBJ2-2; D may be TRBD1 (5 bases). The germline CDR1 and CDR2 sequences are SGDLS and YYNGEE. The CDR3 loop spans 14 amino acids. V lost 5 bases and J 6 bases, leaving 14 bases between the germline ends. CDR3: CASRPIGAAGELFF. The CDR3 DNA is TGTGCCAGCAGACCTATAGGGGCCGCCGGGGAGCTGTTTTTT.

J is TRBJ2-5 and V is TRBV5-6, with D possibly TRBD1 on 5 matching bases. Germline CDR1 SGHDT, CDR2 YYEEEE. There are 15 residues in the CDR3. V lost 0 bases to trimming and J lost 4 bases, with 13 bases between them. The CDR3 DNA is TGTGCCAGCAGCTTGGCCCTAGAAAGGGGAGAGACCCAGTACTTC. Encoded protein: CASSLALERGETQYF.